Sequencing of this TCR beta chain was carried out in a study of shared clonotypes between healthy human individuals. Study results and caveats: Since donors were few, the genetic and exposure-history diversity represented was limited.

Germline V CDR1 and CDR2: SQVTM, ANQGSEA. Trimming took 6 bases from V and 1 from J, leaving 8 bases between them. The CDR3 spans 12 residues. About 28,000 T cell genomes, or around 300 ng DNA, went into replicate PCRs of unsorted PBMC. This table comes from immunoSEQ multiplex PCR, and its TCRdb copy is limited to in-frame clones, with some not included. The profile shows about 460,000 clones, 77% of them singletons. Note on this clone: Its antigen is as yet unknown.

This receptor was taken from a woman in her forties in good health. Some clones in this sample may be carry-over from other donors' samples. The rearrangement joins TRBV29-1 to TRBJ2-3; D ambiguous. The sequenced sample was PBMCs. The CDR3 DNA follows: TGCAGCGTGGCCGACGGCACAGATACGCAGTATTTT. Amino acids: CSVADGTDTQYF.